This T cell receptor beta chain is drawn from a study of cytomegalovirus exposure and HLA in healthy donors. In the case of this clone: The antigen is not known.

Notes on the study in general: Later on, an analysis showed TCR association rates differing by HLA locus, with DRB1 the most and HLA-C the fewest. Earlier findings revealed that most TCR beta V segments proved productive either about 87% or about 30% of the time.

Primers: 60 Vbeta forward and 13 Jbeta reverse. The data were produced by immunoSEQ multiplex PCR, yet TCRdb's version contains in-frame clones alone and is incomplete. The table lists tens of thousands of clones, about 79% of them singletons. The ends were cut back, 6 bases at V and 2 bases at J, with 13 bases in the middle. This CDR3 is 14 amino acids long. The germline gives CDR1 MNHNS, CDR2 SASEGT. The TCR sequence derives from a man in his fifties or sixties in good health and CMV-seronegative. The chain carries TRBV6-1 and TRBJ1-2; D possibly corresponds to TRBD1 (6 bases). Specimen: PBMCs. The chain's CDR3 is CASRDYDRNYGYTF. CDR3 nucleotide sequence: TGTGCCAGCAGAGATTATGACAGGAACTATGGCTACACCTTC.